These 4 T cell receptor beta chains were all obtained from the same sample, sequenced in a study of blood T cell repertoires in COVID-19. This table comes from immunoSEQ multiplex PCR, and its TCRdb copy is limited to in-frame clones, with some not included. The sample lists 70,000 to 100,000 clones, roughly 84% seen once, with 12% in the top ten. Sample: peripheral blood. All receptors come from a human donor in a cohort sampled during active COVID-19.

The rearrangement joins TRBV5-4 to TRBJ2-3; 9 bases align to TRBD2. The germline V gene has CDR1 SGHNT and CDR2 YYREEE (reference sequence). The CDR3 runs 15 residues. V lost 4 bases to trimming and J lost 1 base; unmatched junction nucleotides: 4. The CDR3 nucleotides read TGTGCCAGCAGCCGAGCGGGGGGACGCACAGATACGCAGTATTTT. The encoded protein is CASSRAGGRTDTQYF.

This chain links TRBV6-1 with TRBJ1-2; 10 bases match TRBD1. The V gene end was trimmed by 2 bases and the J gene end by 8 bases; junction bases not matched to a gene: 8. The CDR3 spans 15 residues. The germline gives CDR1 MNHNS, CDR2 SASEGT. DNA of the CDR3: TGTGCCAGCAGTGAATCGGGACAGGGGCTTCGCGGCTACACCTTC. Translating it yields CASSESGQGLRGYTF.

The chain links TRBV18 to TRBJ1-6; the D gene is possibly TRBD1 (5 bases). This CDR3 is built from 15 residues. CDR1 is KGHSH, CDR2 LQKENI, per germline. Trimming stripped 8 bases from V and 4 bases from J, with 15 bases between. This CDR3 reads CASPSGRGYNSPLHF. CDR3 sequence (DNA): TGTGCCAGCCCTTCTGGGAGGGGATATAATTCACCCCTCCACTTT. The variable domain in full, completed from reference TRBV18 and TRBJ1-6, reads NAGVMQNPRHLVRRRGQEARLRCSPMKGHSHVYWYRQLPEEGLKFMVYLQKENIIDESGMPKERFSAEFPKEGPSILRIQQVVRGDSAAYFCASPSGRGYNSPLHFGNGTRLTVT.

The J gene is TRBJ1-5, the V gene TRBV3-1 (or the pseudogene TRBV3-2); no clear D gene. The CDR3 runs 17 residues. Germline-derived CDR1 and CDR2 are LGHDT and YNNKEL (reference sequence). Between the trimmed V and J ends, which lost 1 base and 1 base, there was a span of 14 bases. The CDR3 sequence: CASSQGAAGGSNQPQHF. CDR3 sequence (DNA): TGTGCCAGCAGCCAAGGGGCGGCGGGAGGGAGCAATCAGCCCCAGCATTTT.